This paragraph reports one TCR beta chain. Antigen: not known. The germline V gene encodes CDR1 LGHDT and CDR2 YNNKEL (reference sequence). The length of the CDR3 is 14 residues. This record comes from a study of monozygotic twins with inflammatory bowel disease. No DNA is given; TCRdb re-called the 5' RACE reads and lists each CDR3 protein once. The listing contains some 150,000 distinct CDR3 sequences. Study results and limitations: Against healthy co-twins, IBD patients had lower TCRbeta diversity (measured by inverse Simpson). Relative clonotype sharing with others was diminished in IBD patients versus healthy twins, particularly with disease activity.

The chain carries TRBV3-1 and TRBJ2-7; TCRdb returns TRBD2, unconfirmable since there is no DNA. The sample taken for sequencing was blood. This clonotype was sampled from a human donor with ulcerative colitis or Crohn's disease, or a healthy co-twin of an affected twin (not recorded which). The CDR3 sequence is CASSQAGGPYEQYF.